Following are 28 T cell receptor beta chains from one sample sequenced in a study of T cell responses to AZD1222 COVID-19 vaccine. Generated by immunoSEQ multiplex PCR, the TCRdb table keeps only in-frame clones and is missing some. The sample records roughly 100,000 clones, over 80% being singletons. Sequenced material: peripheral blood, taken on day 0 of AZD1222 vaccination. These receptor sequences come from an adult in good health.

The rearrangement joins TRBV30 to TRBJ2-3; 12 bases map to TRBD2. Per the germline V gene, CDR1 is GTSNPN and CDR2 is SVGIG (reference sequence). Losses at the gene ends were 4 bases for V and 3 bases for J; bases not matched to a gene: 5. The CDR3 is made up of 15 amino acids. The CDR3 sequence: CAWTPGTSGTDTQYF. DNA for the CDR3: TGTGCCTGGACCCCCGGGACTAGCGGGACAGATACGCAGTATTTT.

The chain uses TRBV7-8 and TRBJ2-5; the D gene is possibly TRBD1 (5 bases). V shed 2 bases and J shed 2 bases, with 9 bases lying between them. Germline V lookup: CDR1 SGHVS, CDR2 FQNEAQ. This CDR3 is built from 14 residues. CDR3 loop: CASSLRAGQETQYF. CDR3 sequence (DNA): TGTGCCAGCAGCTTACGGGCAGGGCAAGAGACCCAGTACTTC.

Details on this clone: The junction departs from germline at one end; a sequencing error may be responsible. This chain links TRBV7-7 with TRBJ2-1; 7 positions agree with TRBD2. This CDR3 is 17 amino acids long. Germline CDR1 is SSHAT and CDR2 is FNYEAQ (reference sequence). CDR3 bases: TGTGCTAGCAGCCCCGGACCCGGCGGGAGCACCTACAATGAGCAGTTCTTC. This translates into CASSPGPGGSTYNEQFF.

The CDR3 DNA is TGTGCCAGCAGCCAAGAAACAGGGTATGATGGCTACACCTTC. Translated: CASSQETGYDGYTF. This chain connects TRBV4-2 to TRBJ1-2, with D tentatively TRBD1 (6 bases). The CDR3 loop spans 14 amino acids. Germline-derived CDR1 and CDR2 are LGHNA and YNFKEQ. V was trimmed by 0 bases and J by 6 bases, leaving 11 bases between them.

The chain carries TRBV28 and TRBJ2-7, with TRBD1 matching over 8 bases. Germline lookup yields CDR1 MDHEN and CDR2 SYDVKM. Germline trimming cut 3 bases from V and 5 bases from J; bases unmatched to any gene: 15. The CDR3 covers 17 residues. CDR3 region: CASSFVLGWDRRDEQYF. The CDR3, as DNA: TGTGCCAGCAGTTTTGTATTAGGGTGGGACAGGAGGGACGAGCAGTACTTC.

This chain connects TRBV9 to TRBJ1-4; possibly TRBD1 for D (6 bases). Per the germline V gene, CDR1 is SGDLS and CDR2 is YYNGEE. V lost 4 bases, J lost 3 bases, and 16 bases lay in between. This CDR3 comprises 16 residues. As DNA, the CDR3 is TGTGCCAGCAGCCCTACCGGACAGCTTGCTAATGAAAAACTGTTTTTT. This sequence encodes CASSPTGQLANEKLFF.

The rearrangement uses TRBV6-1 and TRBJ2-7; D ambiguous. V was pared by 3 bases and J by 0 bases, with 3 bases between. CDR3 length: 12 amino acids. Germline CDR1 is MNHNS and CDR2 is SASEGT. The CDR3 protein is CASSDGSYEQYF. DNA for the CDR3: TGTGCCAGCAGTGACGGCTCCTACGAGCAGTACTTC.

The sample holds one count of this clone. J is TRBJ2-1 and V is TRBV10-3; D uncertain. Germline assignment: CDR1 ENHRY and CDR2 SYGVKD. Trimming shortened V by 4 bases and J by 4 bases, and 5 bases separated the two germline ends. This CDR3 is 12 amino acids long. The CDR3 reads CAISGEYNEQFF. In nucleotides, the CDR3 is TGTGCCATCAGTGGAGAATACAATGAGCAGTTCTTC.

The chain employs TRBV29-1 and TRBJ1-5; D gene unclear. The CDR3 runs 12 residues. Germline values: CDR1 SQVTM, CDR2 ANQGSEA. V lost 4 bases and J lost 0, with 4 bases in between. CDR3 in DNA: TGCAGCGTTGGGTATAGCAATCAGCCCCAGCATTTT. It translates to CSVGYSNQPQHF.

The chain carries TRBV23-1 and TRBJ2-5; TRBD1 agrees at 7 bases. TRBV23-1 qualifies as an ORF whose function is uncertain. This CDR3 is built from 17 residues. V lost 6 bases and J lost 2; bases outside the gene matches: 15. This CDR3 reads CASSHIGGQSPQETQYF. CDR3 in DNA: TGCGCCAGCAGCCATATAGGGGGACAGTCACCACAAGAGACCCAGTACTTC.

This sequence joins TRBV6-5 and TRBJ2-7, with D maybe TRBD1 (6 bases). The CDR3 runs 11 residues. Germline V gene data show CDR1 as MNHEY and CDR2 as SVGAGI. Deletions cut 0 bases from V and 12 bases from J, with 9 bases between. CDR3 in amino acids: CASSYSGAVYF. For the CDR3, the DNA is TGTGCCAGCAGTTACTCGGGGGCGGTGTACTTC.

The chain employs TRBV5-4 and TRBJ2-1, with unresolved D. The CDR3 extends over 12 amino acids. V was shortened by 4 bases and J by 6 bases, with 8 bases between the two germline ends. CDR1 is SGHNT and CDR2 is YYREEE in the germline V gene (reference sequence). DNA of the CDR3: TGTGCCAGCAGCCTTGATATCAATGAGCAGTTCTTC. It translates to CASSLDINEQFF.

V usage is TRBV19 and J usage is TRBJ1-2; D not resolved. The CDR3 spans 14 residues. Germline-derived CDR1 and CDR2 are LNHDA and SQIVND (reference sequence). V was pared by 4 bases and J by 5 bases, with 14 bases between. CDR3 sequence reads: CASSRAPTEYGYTF. The CDR3, as DNA: TGTGCCAGTAGTAGGGCCCCTACAGAATATGGCTACACCTTC.

This chain uses TRBV11-1 with TRBJ2-5; TRBD1 aligns across 7 bases. The V gene end was trimmed by 4 bases and the J gene end by 1 base; junction bases not matched to a gene: 3. The CDR3 contains 14 residues. CDR1 is SGHAT, CDR2 FQDESV, per germline (reference sequence). CDR3 amino acids: CASSSQGTQETQYF. CDR3 coding DNA: TGTGCCAGCAGCTCACAGGGGACCCAAGAGACCCAGTACTTC.

The chain couples TRBV6-5 to TRBJ1-3; weak D call: TRBD1 (5 bases). Trimming left V 6 bases short and J 10 bases short, with 10 bases between. CDR1 MNHEY and CDR2 SVGAGI come from the germline V gene. This CDR3 has 11 amino acids. CDR3 sequence reads: CASSSGRTIYF. In DNA, the CDR3 is TGTGCCAGCAGCTCAGGGCGGACCATATATTTT.

This clone was counted once. The gene calls are TRBV6-5 and TRBJ1-2; D remains ambiguous. CDR1 and CDR2 (germline): MNHEY, SVGAGI. The CDR3 is 15 amino acids. V was shortened by 6 bases and J by 1 base, with 15 bases between the two germline ends. CDR3 in amino acids: CASSYTRTVNYGYTF. The CDR3, as DNA: TGTGCCAGCAGCTATACTAGGACGGTTAACTATGGCTACACCTTC.

In DNA form, the CDR3 reads TGTGCCAGCAGCTTAGGCCAGGTTTACGGCTACACCTTC. As protein: CASSLGQVYGYTF. This chain connects TRBV7-8 to TRBJ1-2; D unclear. The V gene lost 1 base and the J gene lost 8 bases, with 11 bases spanning the gap. Germline V CDR1 and CDR2: SGHVS, FQNEAQ. The CDR3 has 13 residues.

The genes are TRBV7-9 and TRBJ1-4; D gene ambiguous. CDR1 is SEHNR, CDR2 FQNEAQ, per germline (reference sequence). This CDR3 comprises 12 residues. V gave up 5 bases and J gave up 4 bases, with 5 bases separating them. The CDR3, as DNA: TGTGCCAGCAGCCGCAATAATGAAAAACTGTTTTTT. This translates into CASSRNNEKLFF.

The chain couples TRBV6-2 or TRBV6-3 to TRBJ2-7; 9 nucleotides align to TRBD2. Losses at the gene ends were 5 bases for V and 0 bases for J; bases not matched to a gene: 5. This CDR3 contains 15 residues. CDR1 is MNHEY, CDR2 SVGEGT, per germline. In nucleotides, the CDR3 is TGTGCCAGCAGTCTGACTAGCGGAAGCTCCTACGAGCAGTACTTC. It is translated as CASSLTSGSSYEQYF.

The chain joins TRBV6-5 to TRBJ2-1, with 12 bases aligning to TRBD1. CDR3 length equals 15 residues. In germline, CDR1 is MNHEY, CDR2 SVGAGI. J lost 4 bases, V lost 4 bases, and 2 bases had no gene match. This CDR3 reads CASSSGQGAYNEQFF. In DNA form, the CDR3 reads TGTGCCAGCAGTTCGGGACAGGGGGCATACAATGAGCAGTTCTTC.

The chain links TRBV27 to TRBJ1-1; 9 positions agree with TRBD1. Trimming took 2 bases from V and 7 from J; bases not matched to a gene: 5. Germline CDR1 is MNHEY and CDR2 is SMNVEV (reference sequence). The CDR3 runs 14 residues. CDR3 sequence: CASSLQTGGDEAFF. The CDR3, as DNA: TGTGCCAGCAGTTTACAGACAGGGGGAGATGAAGCTTTCTTT.

This clone was seen a handful of times. This chain joins TRBV19 and TRBJ1-4, with 7 nucleotides matching TRBD1. The CDR3 consists of 15 residues. The germline CDR1 and CDR2 sequences are LNHDA and SQIVND (reference sequence). Trimming at V came to 6 bases and at J to 0 bases, leaving 4 bases not matched to a gene. The CDR3 region is CASSPGTATNEKLFF. The CDR3 DNA reads as TGTGCCAGTAGCCCCGGGACAGCAACTAATGAAAAACTGTTTTTT.

The chain uses TRBV7-2 and TRBJ2-3; D possibly uses TRBD1 or TRBD2 (5 bases each). CDR1 and CDR2 (germline): SGHTA, FQGNSA. The CDR3 sequence is 13 residues long. V lost 7 bases and J lost 4, with 12 bases in between. CDR3 protein: CASTHGGSDTQYF. CDR3 nucleotide sequence: TGTGCCAGCACCCATGGGGGTTCAGATACGCAGTATTTT.

The gene calls are TRBV18 and TRBJ1-1; D remains unclear. The ends were cut back, 4 bases at V and 0 bases at J, with 6 bases in the middle. CDR1 is KGHSH, CDR2 LQKENI, per germline. The CDR3 runs 13 residues. The DNA for the CDR3 is TGTGCCAGCTCACACGGGGTGAACACTGAAGCTTTCTTT. Translation gives CASSHGVNTEAFF. The whole variable domain, filled in from reference TRBV18 and TRBJ1-1, reads NAGVMQNPRHLVRRRGQEARLRCSPMKGHSHVYWYRQLPEEGLKFMVYLQKENIIDESGMPKERFSAEFPKEGPSILRIQQVVRGDSAAYFCASSHGVNTEAFFGQGTRLTVV.

The V gene is TRBV27, the J gene TRBJ2-7; perhaps TRBD1 as D (6 bases). Germline V lookup: CDR1 MNHEY, CDR2 SMNVEV (reference sequence). Deletions cut 0 bases from V and 4 bases from J, with 10 bases between. This CDR3 has 14 amino acids. CDR3 amino acids: CASSLSAQGYEQYF. For the CDR3, the DNA is TGTGCCAGCAGTTTATCGGCACAGGGTTACGAGCAGTACTTC.

The CDR3 sequence is CASSIAVGGQVPMSEAFF. In nucleotides, the CDR3 is TGTGCCAGTAGTATAGCGGTTGGGGGACAGGTTCCGATGTCTGAAGCTTTCTTT. The genes are TRBV19 and TRBJ1-1; 8 bases map to TRBD1. Per the germline V gene, CDR1 is LNHDA and CDR2 is SQIVND (reference sequence). J was trimmed by 6 bases and V by 1 base; bases with no gene match: 16. This CDR3 contains 18 residues.

The V gene is TRBV19, the J gene TRBJ1-1; D ambiguous. The CDR3 has 13 residues. V lost 6 bases and J lost 4, with 12 bases in between. From germline, CDR1 is LNHDA and CDR2 SQIVND (reference sequence). CDR3 amino acids: CASSFPGSTEAFF. The CDR3 DNA sequence: TGTGCCAGTAGCTTTCCTGGGAGCACTGAAGCTTTCTTT.

V usage is TRBV18 and J usage is TRBJ2-3; a weak D match, TRBD2 (6 bases). Trimming cost V 6 bases and J 5 bases, with 15 bases left between them. The length of the CDR3 is 14 residues. Germline V gene sequence: CDR1 KGHSH, CDR2 LQKENI. The CDR3 protein is CASSGTPLGDTQYF. The CDR3 nucleotides are TGTGCCAGCTCCGGGACTCCCCTCGGAGATACGCAGTATTTT.